The present T cell receptor beta chain was sequenced within a study of control samples from healthy donors and cancer patients. The table came from immunoSEQ multiplex PCR; TCRdb's copy has only in-frame clones and leaves some out. The sample lists about 120,000 clones, 85% to 90% seen once, with 2.3% in the top ten. The V and J ends lost 2 bases and 6 bases respectively, with 10 bases between them. The CDR3 runs 13 residues. The germline V gene encodes CDR1 MNHEY and CDR2 SVGAGI. The rearrangement joins TRBV6-5 to TRBJ1-2; perhaps TRBD1 as D (5 bases). The sequence came from a woman in her 70s in good health. The material sequenced was blood. The CDR3 region has the DNA TGTGCCAGCAGTTACCGGCAGGGTCATGGCTACACCTTC. This encodes CASSYRQGHGYTF.